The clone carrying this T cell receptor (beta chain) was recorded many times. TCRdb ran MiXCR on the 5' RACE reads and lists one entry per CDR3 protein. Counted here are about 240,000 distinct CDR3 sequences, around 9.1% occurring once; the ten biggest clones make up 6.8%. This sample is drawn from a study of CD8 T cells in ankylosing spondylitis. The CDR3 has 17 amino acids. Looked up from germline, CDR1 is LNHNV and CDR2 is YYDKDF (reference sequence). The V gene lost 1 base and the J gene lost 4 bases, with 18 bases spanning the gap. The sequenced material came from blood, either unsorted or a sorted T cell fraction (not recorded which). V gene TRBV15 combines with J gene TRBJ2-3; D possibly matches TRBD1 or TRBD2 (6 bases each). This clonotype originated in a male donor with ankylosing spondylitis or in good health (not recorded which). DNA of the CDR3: TGTGCCACCAGCAGAGTATCAGGGGAGACTAGTCCAGATACGCAGTATTTT. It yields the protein CATSRVSGETSPDTQYF.